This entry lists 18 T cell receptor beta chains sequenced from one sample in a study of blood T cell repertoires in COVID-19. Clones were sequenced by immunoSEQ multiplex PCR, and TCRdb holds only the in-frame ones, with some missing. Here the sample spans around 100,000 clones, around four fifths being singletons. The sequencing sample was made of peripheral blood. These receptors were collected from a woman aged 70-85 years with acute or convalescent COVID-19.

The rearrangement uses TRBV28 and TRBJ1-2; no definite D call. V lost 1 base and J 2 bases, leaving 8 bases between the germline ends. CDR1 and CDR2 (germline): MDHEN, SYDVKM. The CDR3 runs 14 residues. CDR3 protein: CASSLSQANYGYTF. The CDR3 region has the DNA TGTGCCAGCAGTTTATCTCAGGCAAACTATGGCTACACCTTC.

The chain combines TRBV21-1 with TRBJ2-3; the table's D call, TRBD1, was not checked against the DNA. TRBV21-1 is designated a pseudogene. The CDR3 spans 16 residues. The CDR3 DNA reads TGTGCCAGCAGCAGGAGCCGGGACAGGGAATCAGATACGCAGTATTTT. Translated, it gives CASSRSRDRESDTQYF.

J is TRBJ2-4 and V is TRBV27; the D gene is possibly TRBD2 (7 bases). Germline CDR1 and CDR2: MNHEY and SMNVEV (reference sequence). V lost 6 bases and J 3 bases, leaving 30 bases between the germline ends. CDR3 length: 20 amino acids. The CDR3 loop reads CASSLAGARPVVGVKNIQYF. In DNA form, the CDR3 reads TGTGCCAGCAGCCTCGCGGGGGCTCGACCAGTGGTAGGAGTCAAAAACATTCAGTACTTC.

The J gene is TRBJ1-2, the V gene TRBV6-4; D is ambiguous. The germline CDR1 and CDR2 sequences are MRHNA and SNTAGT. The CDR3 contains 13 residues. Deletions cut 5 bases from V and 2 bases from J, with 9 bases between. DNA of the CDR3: TGTGCCAGCAGTAAGTGGCCGAACTATGGCTACACCTTC. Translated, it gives CASSKWPNYGYTF.

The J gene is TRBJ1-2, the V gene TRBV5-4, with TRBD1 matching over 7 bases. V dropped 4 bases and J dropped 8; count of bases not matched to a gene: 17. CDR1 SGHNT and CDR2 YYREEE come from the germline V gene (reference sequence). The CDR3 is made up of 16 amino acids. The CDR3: CASSHVRQGGNRGYTF. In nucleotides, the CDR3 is TGTGCCAGCAGCCACGTTCGACAGGGCGGAAATCGCGGCTACACCTTC. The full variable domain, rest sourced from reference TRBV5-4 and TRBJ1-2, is ETGVTQSPTHLIKTRGQQVTLRCSSQSGHNTVSWYQQALGQGPQFIFQYYREEENGRGNFPPRFSGLQFPNYSSELNVNALELDDSALYLCASSHVRQGGNRGYTFGSGTRLTVV.

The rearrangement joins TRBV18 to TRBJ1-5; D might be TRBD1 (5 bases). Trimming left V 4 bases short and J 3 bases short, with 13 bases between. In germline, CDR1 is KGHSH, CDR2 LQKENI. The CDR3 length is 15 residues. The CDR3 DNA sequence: TGTGCCAGCTCACTGCGGCAGGGCCTCAATCAGCCCCAGCATTTT. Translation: CASSLRQGLNQPQHF.

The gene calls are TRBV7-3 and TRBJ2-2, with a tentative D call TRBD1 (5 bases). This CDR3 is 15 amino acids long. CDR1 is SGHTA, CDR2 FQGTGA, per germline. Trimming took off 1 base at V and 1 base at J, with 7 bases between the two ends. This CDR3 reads CASSLIQGNTGELFF. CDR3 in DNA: TGTGCCAGCAGCTTAATTCAGGGGAACACCGGGGAGCTGTTTTTT. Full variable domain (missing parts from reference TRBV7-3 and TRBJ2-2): GAGVSQTPSNKVTEKGKYVELRCDPISGHTALYWYRQSLGQGPEFLIYFQGTGAADDSGLPNDRFFAVRPEGSVSTLKIQRTERGDSAVYLCASSLIQGNTGELFFGEGSRLTVL.

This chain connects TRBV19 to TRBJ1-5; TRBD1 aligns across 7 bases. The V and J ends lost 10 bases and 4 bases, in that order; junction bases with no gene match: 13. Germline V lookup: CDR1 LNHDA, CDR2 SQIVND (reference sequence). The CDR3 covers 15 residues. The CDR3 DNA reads TGTGCCACTCAGGGACCGGGACAGCGAAATCAGCCCCAGCATTTT. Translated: CATQGPGQRNQPQHF.

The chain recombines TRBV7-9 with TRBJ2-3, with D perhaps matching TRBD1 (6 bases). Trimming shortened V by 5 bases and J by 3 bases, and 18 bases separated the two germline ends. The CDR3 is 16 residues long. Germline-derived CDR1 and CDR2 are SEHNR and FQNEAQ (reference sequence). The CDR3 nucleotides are TGTGCCAGCAGCCCGGGCAGACAGGAGGCAACAGATACGCAGTATTTT. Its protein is CASSPGRQEATDTQYF. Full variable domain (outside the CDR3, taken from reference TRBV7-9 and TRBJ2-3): DTGVSQNPRHKITKRGQNVTFRCDPISEHNRLYWYRQTLGQGPEFLTYFQNEAQLEKSRLLSDRFSAERPKGSFSTLEIQRTEQGDSAMYLCASSPGRQEATDTQYFGPGTRLTVL.

DNA for the CDR3: TGTGCCAGCAGTGAACCGGGACAGGGTTCTTCACCCCTCCACTTT. It translates to CASSEPGQGSSPLHF. This sequence joins TRBV25-1 and TRBJ1-6; 9 bases match TRBD1. The CDR3 has 15 amino acids. Germline CDR1 is MGHDK and CDR2 is SYGVNS. The junction had 5 bases not matched to a gene; V was cut back by 2 bases and J by 9 bases.

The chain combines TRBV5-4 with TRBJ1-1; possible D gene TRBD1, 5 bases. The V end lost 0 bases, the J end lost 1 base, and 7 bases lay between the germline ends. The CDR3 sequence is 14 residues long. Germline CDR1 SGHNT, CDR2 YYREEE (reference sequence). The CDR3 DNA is TGTGCCAGCAGCTTGGTCGGGGGGAACACTGAAGCTTTCTTT. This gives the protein CASSLVGGNTEAFF.

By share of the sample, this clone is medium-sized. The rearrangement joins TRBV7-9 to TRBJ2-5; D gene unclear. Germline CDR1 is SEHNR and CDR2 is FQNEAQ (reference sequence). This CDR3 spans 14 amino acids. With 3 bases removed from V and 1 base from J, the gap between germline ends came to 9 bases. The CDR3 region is CASSFRRLQETQYF. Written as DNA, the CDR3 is TGTGCCAGCAGCTTTAGGCGGCTCCAAGAGACCCAGTACTTC.

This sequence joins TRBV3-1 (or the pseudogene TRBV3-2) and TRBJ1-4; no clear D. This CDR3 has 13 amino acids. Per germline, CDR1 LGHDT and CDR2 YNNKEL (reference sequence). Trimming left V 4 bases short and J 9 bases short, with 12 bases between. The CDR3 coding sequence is TGTGCCAGCAGCCCCGACGGGGTGAAAAAACTGTTTTTT. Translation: CASSPDGVKKLFF.

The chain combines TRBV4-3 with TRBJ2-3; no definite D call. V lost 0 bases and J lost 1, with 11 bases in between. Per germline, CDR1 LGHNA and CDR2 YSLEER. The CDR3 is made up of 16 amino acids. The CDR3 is CASSQEIVQGTDTQYF. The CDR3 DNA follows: TGCGCCAGCAGCCAAGAAATCGTGCAGGGCACAGATACGCAGTATTTT.

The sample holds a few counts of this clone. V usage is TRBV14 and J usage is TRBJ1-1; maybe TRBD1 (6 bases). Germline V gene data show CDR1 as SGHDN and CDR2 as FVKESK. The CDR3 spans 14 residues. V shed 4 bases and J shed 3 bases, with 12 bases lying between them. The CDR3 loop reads CASSLGGVDTEAFF. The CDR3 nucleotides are TGTGCCAGCAGCCTAGGGGGTGTTGACACTGAAGCTTTCTTT.

CDR3 sequence reads: CASSSGTSGPYEQYV. Written as DNA, the CDR3 is TGTGCCAGCAGCTCCGGGACTAGCGGACCCTACGAGCAGTACGTC. The V and J genes are TRBV7-8 and TRBJ2-7; 11 bases align to TRBD2. The germline CDR1 and CDR2 sequences are SGHVS and FQNEAQ. This CDR3 is 15 amino acids long. The V segment lost 4 bases and the J segment 2 bases; nucleotides outside the gene matches: 4.

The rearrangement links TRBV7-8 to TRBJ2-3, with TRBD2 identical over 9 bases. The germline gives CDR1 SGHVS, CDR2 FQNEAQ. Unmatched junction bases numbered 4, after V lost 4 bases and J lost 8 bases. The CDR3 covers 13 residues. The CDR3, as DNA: TGTGCCAGCAGCTCCGGCGGGAGGGGTACGCAGTATTTT. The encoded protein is CASSSGGRGTQYF.

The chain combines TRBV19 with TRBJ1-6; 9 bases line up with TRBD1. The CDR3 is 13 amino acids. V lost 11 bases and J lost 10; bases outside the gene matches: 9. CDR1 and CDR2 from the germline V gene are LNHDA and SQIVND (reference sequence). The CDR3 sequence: CASTGTGTSPLHF. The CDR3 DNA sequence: TGTGCCTCCACCGGGACAGGGACGTCACCCCTCCACTTT.